Each of the 25 T cell receptor beta chains below was sequenced from the same sample in a study of shared clonotypes between healthy human individuals. Using immunoSEQ multiplex PCR, the repertoire was profiled, and TCRdb retains in-frame clones only, with some absent. The sample contains 850,000 to 1,200,000 clones, approximately 76% of which appear only once. Sequenced input: memory CD4+ T cells sorted from blood. Documented subset: CD45RA-negative fraction. These receptors originate from a man between 18 and 35 years old in good health.

This rearrangement joins TRBV6-4 to TRBJ2-3, with 11 bases matching TRBD2. CDR1 and CDR2 (germline): MRHNA, SNTAGT. Trimming at V came to 4 bases and at J to 1 base, leaving 4 bases not matched to a gene. This CDR3 has 16 amino acids. The CDR3 DNA is TGTGCCAGCAGTGCCTATAGCGGGAGGGGCACAGATACGCAGTATTTT. Amino acid sequence: CASSAYSGRGTDTQYF.

Remarks on this clone: The same CDR3 arises from other DNA sequences in this sample as well. The gene calls are TRBV18 and TRBJ1-4; the D gene is possibly TRBD1 (5 bases). V was pared by 6 bases and J by 5 bases, with 10 bases between. Germline V gene sequence: CDR1 KGHSH, CDR2 LQKENI. This CDR3 has 13 residues. CDR3 sequence: CASSGQNNEKLFF. The CDR3 DNA reads TGTGCCAGCTCGGGGCAGAACAATGAAAAACTGTTTTTT. The full variable domain, with the rest looked up from reference TRBV18 and TRBJ1-4, is NAGVMQNPRHLVRRRGQEARLRCSPMKGHSHVYWYRQLPEEGLKFMVYLQKENIIDESGMPKERFSAEFPKEGPSILRIQQVVRGDSAAYFCASSGQNNEKLFFGSGTQLSVL.

The rearrangement links TRBV11-2 to TRBJ2-1; 8 nucleotides line up with TRBD2. V dropped 5 bases and J dropped 12; count of bases not matched to a gene: 15. CDR3 length: 15 residues. Germline CDR1 reads SGHAT; CDR2 reads FQNNGV. CDR3 sequence reads: CASSPLWREALRQFF. CDR3 nucleotide sequence: TGTGCCAGCAGCCCCTTGTGGCGGGAGGCTCTCAGGCAGTTCTTC. Variable domain in full (rest from reference TRBV11-2 and TRBJ2-1): EAGVAQSPRYKIIEKRQSVAFWCNPISGHATLYWYQQILGQGPKLLIQFQNNGVVDDSQLPKDRFSAERLKGVDSTLKIQPAKLEDSAVYLCASSPLWREALRQFFGPGTRLTVL.

The chain combines TRBV5-1 with TRBJ2-7; possible D gene TRBD1, 5 bases. This CDR3 has 14 amino acids. The germline V gene encodes CDR1 SGHRS and CDR2 YFSETQ. The V and J ends lost 4 bases and 4 bases respectively, with 15 bases between them. The CDR3 DNA reads TGCGCCAGCAGCCCACGGGCAGGGAAGTACGAGCAGTACTTC. As protein: CASSPRAGKYEQYF.

The V call is TRBV5-1, the J call TRBJ2-1, with D perhaps TRBD2 (6 bases). Germline CDR1 and CDR2: SGHRS and YFSETQ. Trimming removed 0 bases at V and 3 bases at J, with 13 bases between. The CDR3 sequence is 16 residues long. The CDR3 sequence: CASSLDPGDYYNEQFF. As DNA, the CDR3 is TGCGCCAGCAGCTTGGACCCGGGAGATTACTACAATGAGCAGTTCTTC.

The chain couples TRBV27 to TRBJ2-1, with 14 bases lining up with TRBD2. Germline loops: CDR1 MNHEY, CDR2 SMNVEV (reference sequence). This CDR3 is 18 amino acids long. V trimming: 4 bases; J trimming: 8 bases; junction bases outside the gene matches: 13. CDR3 region: CASSSKSRGLAGVDEQFF. CDR3 DNA sequence: TGTGCCAGCAGTTCGAAAAGCCGGGGACTAGCGGGAGTGGATGAGCAGTTCTTC.

This chain uses TRBV5-4 with TRBJ2-7, with D perhaps assigned TRBD1 or TRBD2 (6 bases each). Germline V gives CDR1 SGHNT, CDR2 YYREEE (reference sequence). Trimming pared 0 bases from V and 5 bases from J, leaving 18 bases between. The CDR3 covers 16 residues. DNA of the CDR3: TGTGCCAGCAGCTTGGGGGGGCGGGACACGACCCACGAGCAGTACTTC. Amino acids: CASSLGGRDTTHEQYF.

This clone was found a few times. The chain combines TRBV18 with TRBJ1-1, with a weak D call TRBD1 (6 bases). V was cut by 2 bases and J by 11 bases, with 15 bases left in between. CDR3 length: 13 residues. Germline CDR1 reads KGHSH; CDR2 reads LQKENI. DNA of the CDR3: TGTGCCAGCTCACCAGGGGGCGATGGGTCGGCTTTCTTT. It encodes CASSPGGDGSAFF. Looking up the rest from reference TRBV18 and TRBJ1-1 gives the full variable domain: NAGVMQNPRHLVRRRGQEARLRCSPMKGHSHVYWYRQLPEEGLKFMVYLQKENIIDESGMPKERFSAEFPKEGPSILRIQQVVRGDSAAYFCASSPGGDGSAFFGQGTRLTVV.

V gene TRBV11-3 combines with J gene TRBJ2-5, with 8 bases aligning to TRBD2. The CDR3 has 15 amino acids. Germline V gene sequence: CDR1 SGHNT, CDR2 YENEEA. Trimming took 5 bases from V and 5 from J; bases not matched to a gene: 10. The CDR3 loop reads CASSESTSESETQYF. CDR3 bases: TGTGCCAGCAGCGAGTCGACTAGCGAATCGGAGACCCAGTACTTC.

V and J are TRBV7-9 and TRBJ2-5; D is unclear. V gave up 2 bases and J gave up 2 bases, with 12 bases separating them. The germline V gene has CDR1 SEHNR and CDR2 FQNEAQ (reference sequence). The CDR3 consists of 15 residues. The CDR3: CASSLRLAVQETQYF. CDR3 bases: TGTGCCAGCAGCTTAAGGTTGGCAGTACAAGAGACCCAGTACTTC.

This clone was found once. This rearrangement joins TRBV19 to TRBJ1-1; 12 nucleotides align to TRBD1. There are 14 residues in the CDR3. Trimming cost V 3 bases and J 6 bases; bases outside gene matches: 2. Germline V gene lookup returns CDR1 LNHDA and CDR2 SQIVND (reference sequence). The CDR3 DNA reads TGTGCCAGTAGTATCGGGACAGGGGGCTCTGAAGCTTTCTTT. As protein: CASSIGTGGSEAFF.

In regard to this clone: This CDR3 is also generated by other DNA sequences in the sample. CDR3 DNA: TGTGCCAGCAGTCTCGGGCCCAGCTCCTACGAGCAGTACTTC. Its protein is CASSLGPSSYEQYF. The chain recombines TRBV6-5 with TRBJ2-7, with unresolved D. V dropped 5 bases and J dropped 0 bases, with 11 bases sitting between them. This CDR3 has 14 residues. Germline V lookup: CDR1 MNHEY, CDR2 SVGAGI.

The rearrangement uses TRBV30 and TRBJ2-6; D gene uncertain. Germline CDR1 and CDR2: GTSNPN and SVGIG (reference sequence). The CDR3 is 13 amino acids. The V end lost 7 bases, the J end lost 0 bases, and 7 bases lay between the germline ends. The CDR3 reads CASQGSGANVLTF. The CDR3 DNA reads TGTGCCTCCCAAGGCTCTGGGGCCAACGTCCTGACTTTC.

The table lists this clone with a few counts. The V call is TRBV27, the J call TRBJ2-3; tentative D call: TRBD2 (5 bases). CDR1 MNHEY and CDR2 SMNVEV come from the germline V gene (reference sequence). V lost 2 bases, J lost 1 base, and 10 bases lay in between. The CDR3 has 15 amino acids. CDR3 nucleotides: TGTGCCAGCAGTTTACGGGGAATGGGCACAGATACGCAGTATTTT. It translates to CASSLRGMGTDTQYF.

This clone was counted between two and nine times. V and J are TRBV6-5 and TRBJ2-5; D may be TRBD1 (5 bases). The CDR3 extends over 16 amino acids. Germline V gives CDR1 MNHEY, CDR2 SVGAGI. V was clipped by 4 bases and J by 3 bases, with 18 bases between them. The CDR3 is CASSSSFRQTEETQYF. The CDR3 coding sequence is TGTGCCAGCAGTTCATCGTTCCGACAGACAGAAGAGACCCAGTACTTC.

This clone was counted between two and nine times. V usage is TRBV28 and J usage is TRBJ1-1; TRBD1 might be the D (5 bases). Per the germline V gene, CDR1 is MDHEN and CDR2 is SYDVKM. Trimming cost V 7 bases and J 5 bases, with 23 bases left between them. CDR3 size: 16 residues. The CDR3 region is CASTIPGPRIGTEAFF. CDR3 nucleotide sequence: TGTGCCAGCACCATCCCGGGACCCCGGATCGGAACTGAAGCTTTCTTT.

V and J are TRBV4-1 and TRBJ2-7; 10 nucleotides agree with TRBD1. The germline V gene has CDR1 MGHRA and CDR2 YSYEKL. This CDR3 has 15 amino acids. Trimming took 1 base from V and 5 from J; bases not matched to a gene: 5. The CDR3 region is CASSQGTGGRNEQYF. CDR3 coding DNA: TGCGCCAGCAGCCAAGGGACAGGGGGTAGAAACGAGCAGTACTTC.

In its sample, this clone was seen once. Other DNA sequences of this sample code for an identical CDR3. The V call is TRBV6-5, the J call TRBJ1-1, with D unclear. Per germline, CDR1 MNHEY and CDR2 SVGAGI. V was trimmed by 0 bases and J by 10 bases, leaving 6 bases between them. CDR3 length equals 11 residues. CDR3 sequence reads: CASSYSGGAFF. The CDR3 nucleotides read TGTGCCAGCAGTTACTCGGGAGGAGCTTTCTTT.

V and J are TRBV7-2 and TRBJ1-2; 7 nucleotides agree with TRBD1. Germline CDR1 is SGHTA and CDR2 is FQGNSA. Unmatched junction bases numbered 5, after V lost 5 bases and J lost 2 bases. CDR3 length equals 14 residues. The CDR3: CASSTRDRNYGYTF. For the CDR3, the DNA is TGTGCCAGCAGCACCAGGGACAGAAACTATGGCTACACCTTC.

The CDR3: CASSVLNSNQPQHF. DNA of the CDR3: TGTGCCAGCAGTGTGCTGAATAGCAATCAGCCCCAGCATTTT. The gene calls are TRBV2 and TRBJ1-5; D remains ambiguous. Trimming cost V 4 bases and J 0 bases, with 7 bases left between them. The V gene's germline CDR1 is SNHLY and CDR2 FYNNEI. The CDR3 totals 14 residues.

There are a few counts of this clone. The rearrangement links TRBV30 to TRBJ1-2; D ambiguous. This CDR3 contains 13 residues. Trimming left V 1 base short and J 8 bases short, with 14 bases between. Germline lookup yields CDR1 GTSNPN and CDR2 SVGIG (reference sequence). CDR3 nucleotides: TGTGCCTGGAGTGGCGGGCGAGGTAGGGGCTACACCTTC. It codes for CAWSGGRGRGYTF.

J is TRBJ2-1 and V is TRBV5-1, with D perhaps TRBD2 (6 bases). V was shortened by 1 base and J by 7 bases, with 12 bases between the two germline ends. Germline V gene lookup returns CDR1 SGHRS and CDR2 YFSETQ. The length of the CDR3 is 14 residues. Here the CDR3 reads CASSLTSMGNEQFF. Written as DNA, the CDR3 is TGCGCCAGCAGCTTGACTAGCATGGGGAATGAGCAGTTCTTC.

In the case of this clone: Additional DNA sequences in this sample encode the identical CDR3. The chain uses TRBV10-3 and TRBJ1-4; possible D gene TRBD1, 5 bases. V lost 0 bases and J 3 bases, leaving 8 bases between the germline ends. The CDR3 consists of 15 residues. In germline, CDR1 is ENHRY, CDR2 SYGVKD. The CDR3 bases are TGTGCCATCAGTGAGTCGGGGGGACCTAATGAAAAACTGTTTTTT. This gives the protein CAISESGGPNEKLFF.

This sequence joins TRBV7-9 and TRBJ1-4; 7 nucleotides align to TRBD1. Germline V gene data show CDR1 as SEHNR and CDR2 as FQNEAQ (reference sequence). The CDR3 extends over 15 amino acids. J lost 7 bases, V lost 4 bases, and 9 bases had no gene match. The CDR3 loop reads CASSSQTGKSEKLFF. For the CDR3, the DNA is TGTGCCAGCAGCTCACAGACAGGGAAAAGTGAAAAACTGTTTTTT.

V usage is TRBV7-8 and J usage is TRBJ2-5, with a possible D match to TRBD2 (7 bases). Trimming cost V 1 base and J 5 bases, with 14 bases left between them. The length of the CDR3 is 15 residues. Germline V gene sequence: CDR1 SGHVS, CDR2 FQNEAQ. The DNA for the CDR3 is TGTGCCAGCAGCTTAGATCGGGGGGCATGGGAGACCCAGTACTTC. Translating it yields CASSLDRGAWETQYF.